The 13 T cell receptor beta chains below all came from one sample that was sequenced in a study of blood T cell repertoires in COVID-19. The repertoire was sequenced with immunoSEQ multiplex PCR; TCRdb's copy has only in-frame clones and lacks some. This table holds about 140,000 clones, around 82% found once. The sequencing sample was made of PBMCs or T cells enriched from blood (not recorded which). All receptors derive from a man aged 40-49 years with acute COVID-19.

V and J are TRBV2 and TRBJ1-5; TRBD1 is a possible D gene (5 bases). The ends were cut back, 3 bases at V and 0 bases at J, with 9 bases in the middle. There are 15 residues in the CDR3. Germline V gene data show CDR1 as SNHLY and CDR2 as FYNNEI. The CDR3 DNA is TGTGCCAGCAGTGATGACAGATATAGCAATCAGCCCCAGCATTTT. It translates to CASSDDRYSNQPQHF.

This clone was observed once. The chain recombines TRBV27 with TRBJ2-3; D not resolved. Trimming took off 0 bases at V and 3 bases at J, with 7 bases between the two ends. Germline V CDR1 and CDR2: MNHEY, SMNVEV (reference sequence). CDR3 size: 14 residues. CDR3 sequence reads: CASSLSGRTDTQYF. CDR3 nucleotide sequence: TGTGCCAGCAGTTTATCCGGCAGGACAGATACGCAGTATTTT.

The chain links TRBV5-5 to TRBJ2-1, with 7 bases matching TRBD2. The CDR3 covers 14 residues. Trimming took 7 bases from V and 7 from J; bases not matched to a gene: 11. Germline loops: CDR1 SGHKS, CDR2 YYEKEE (reference sequence). The CDR3 reads CASFREGRPNEQFF. CDR3 DNA: TGTGCCAGCTTTAGGGAGGGTCGACCTAATGAGCAGTTCTTC.

CDR3 sequence (DNA): TGCGCCAGCAGCTTGTCCAGCGGGAGGGCCAATGAGCAGTTCTTC. As protein: CASSLSSGRANEQFF. The chain couples TRBV5-1 to TRBJ2-1, with 10 positions matching TRBD2. CDR1 and CDR2 from the germline V gene are SGHRS and YFSETQ. The CDR3 consists of 15 residues. Unmatched junction bases numbered 4, after V lost 1 base and J lost 6 bases.

This clone was detected a few times. The rearrangement joins TRBV5-4 to TRBJ2-7; TRBD1 matches 8 bases. After removal of 2 bases from V and 7 bases from J, the junction contained 8 bases not matched to a gene. The CDR3 has 14 amino acids. Germline V gene sequence: CDR1 SGHNT, CDR2 YYREEE (reference sequence). In DNA, the CDR3 is TGTGCCAGCAGCTTTACAGGGGGGCGAGTTGAGCAGTACTTC. It translates to CASSFTGGRVEQYF.

This chain joins TRBV6-6 and TRBJ1-6; D is unclear. The germline V gene has CDR1 MNHNY and CDR2 SVGAGI (reference sequence). V was cut by 8 bases and J by 9 bases, with 17 bases left in between. The CDR3 has 14 amino acids. CDR3 nucleotide sequence: TGTGCCAGCGACCAAACCCAAGCGGGTTCACCCCTCCACTTT. Encoded protein: CASDQTQAGSPLHF.

CDR3 sequence reads: CASSWGGARTNTEAFF. CDR3 bases: TGTGCCAGTAGCTGGGGGGGGGCGAGGACGAACACTGAAGCTTTCTTT. The chain joins TRBV19 to TRBJ1-1; D is perhaps TRBD1 (6 bases). V gave up 6 bases and J gave up 1 base, with 18 bases separating them. This CDR3 contains 16 residues. From germline, CDR1 is LNHDA and CDR2 SQIVND (reference sequence).

The chain uses TRBV7-2 and TRBJ2-1, with 9 bases aligning to TRBD1. The length of the CDR3 is 16 residues. V lost 5 bases and J lost 12; bases outside the gene matches: 17. From germline, CDR1 is SGHTA and CDR2 FQGNSA. As DNA, the CDR3 is TGTGCCAGCAGCATTTACTCCGGGACAGGGCGCGTTGGGCAGTTCTTC. Its translation: CASSIYSGTGRVGQFF.

The chain links TRBV4-3 to TRBJ2-3, with D unclear. The length of the CDR3 is 12 residues. Trimming took off 1 base at V and 5 bases at J, with 4 bases between the two ends. Per the germline V gene, CDR1 is LGHNA and CDR2 is YSLEER. CDR3 DNA sequence: TGCGCCAGCAGCCAAGCGAGAGATACGCAGTATTTT. Protein product: CASSQARDTQYF.

This clone was seen once. V is TRBV19 and J is TRBJ1-1; D might be TRBD1 (5 bases). The CDR3 contains 15 residues. V gave up 7 bases and J gave up 8 bases, with 23 bases separating them. Germline V gene sequence: CDR1 LNHDA, CDR2 SQIVND (reference sequence). The CDR3 protein is CASTSPRRGRSEAFF. The CDR3 DNA reads as TGTGCCAGTACCTCCCCGAGGAGGGGAAGATCGGAAGCTTTCTTT.

This chain connects TRBV5-4 to TRBJ2-5, with TRBD1 matching 10 bases. Germline assignment: CDR1 SGHNT and CDR2 YYREEE (reference sequence). With V trimmed by 6 bases and J by 2 bases, 10 bases remained unmatched. The CDR3 runs to 16 residues. The CDR3 coding sequence is TGTGCCAGCACCCCTGCAGGGGACAGGGGACAAGAGACCCAGTACTTC. This codes for CASTPAGDRGQETQYF.

The CDR3 loop reads CASSLSGGYGYTF. CDR3 DNA sequence: TGTGCCAGCAGCCTCTCCGGCGGCTATGGCTACACCTTC. V is TRBV7-9 and J is TRBJ1-2; D unclear. The length of the CDR3 is 13 residues. Deletions cut 5 bases from V and 4 bases from J, with 11 bases between. Germline V lookup: CDR1 SEHNR, CDR2 FQNEAQ (reference sequence).

The J gene is TRBJ1-5, the V gene TRBV4-3, with 7 bases fitting TRBD1. The CDR3 is 16 amino acids. J gave up 0 bases and V 5 bases, and 7 bases lay outside the gene matches. Germline values: CDR1 LGHNA, CDR2 YSLEER. CDR3 loop: CASSRIWDSSNQPQHF. The CDR3 bases are TGCGCCAGCAGCAGAATTTGGGACAGTAGCAATCAGCCCCAGCATTTT.